A single sample is the source of the 9 T cell receptor beta chains below, sequenced in a study of blood T cell repertoires in COVID-19. Profiling relied on immunoSEQ multiplex PCR, and the TCRdb table lists in-frame clones only, not all of them. The table has roughly 100,000 clones, around 84% seen once. The sample comprised peripheral blood. These receptor sequences come from a man aged 50 to 59 with active or convalescent COVID-19.

The chain joins TRBV11-2 to TRBJ1-3; D is possibly TRBD1 (5 bases). V was cut by 5 bases and J by 4 bases, with 15 bases left in between. The CDR3 spans 15 residues. Looked up from germline, CDR1 is SGHAT and CDR2 is FQNNGV. The chain's CDR3 is CASSPQGGGGNTIYF. DNA of the CDR3: TGTGCCAGCAGCCCTCAGGGCGGAGGGGGAAACACCATATATTTT.

The V call is TRBV6-5, the J call TRBJ1-1; no reliable D call. Trimming took 5 bases from V and 1 from J, leaving 8 bases between them. This CDR3 comprises 13 residues. The germline V gene encodes CDR1 MNHEY and CDR2 SVGAGI. CDR3 in amino acids: CASSTTRNTEAFF. For the CDR3, the DNA is TGTGCCAGCAGTACCACCAGGAACACTGAAGCTTTCTTT.

This rearrangement joins TRBV28 to TRBJ1-4, with 8 bases matching TRBD1. Germline V CDR1 and CDR2: MDHEN, SYDVKM. V was pared by 5 bases and J by 7 bases, with 12 bases of the junction left unmatched. There are 16 residues in the CDR3. In DNA, the CDR3 is TGTGCCAGCAGTCCGACTACAGGGGGTGGACTTGAAAAACTGTTTTTT. It translates to CASSPTTGGGLEKLFF. Complete variable domain (other parts from reference TRBV28 and TRBJ1-4): DVKVTQSSRYLVKRTGEKVFLECVQDMDHENMFWYRQDPGLGLRLIYFSYDVKMKEKGDIPEGYSVSREKKERFSLILESASTNQTSMYLCASSPTTGGGLEKLFFGSGTQLSVL.

This clone was detected once. The chain employs TRBV5-1 and TRBJ2-7; D uncertain. V was trimmed by 0 bases and J by 1 base, leaving 11 bases between them. The CDR3 covers 15 residues. Germline V gene data show CDR1 as SGHRS and CDR2 as YFSETQ. Written as DNA, the CDR3 is TGCGCCAGCAGCTTGGATCCAGGTGGGTCCTACGAGCAGTACGTC. Its translation is CASSLDPGGSYEQYV.

The chain employs TRBV6-5 and TRBJ2-3; D possibly corresponds to TRBD1 (5 bases). CDR3 length equals 12 residues. Germline V gene data show CDR1 as MNHEY and CDR2 as SVGAGI. V was shortened by 6 bases and J by 6 bases, with 10 bases between the two germline ends. The CDR3, as DNA: TGTGCCAGCAGGATCGCAGGGGATACGCAGTATTTT. It codes for CASRIAGDTQYF.

This clone was picked up one time. The chain uses TRBV24-1 and TRBJ1-2, with a weak D call TRBD1 (5 bases). CDR3 size: 14 residues. V dropped 3 bases and J dropped 2 bases, with 9 bases sitting between them. Germline assignment: CDR1 KGHDR and CDR2 SFDVKD. The DNA of the CDR3 is TGTGCCACCAGTGATCCGACAGTAAACTATGGCTACACCTTC. Residues: CATSDPTVNYGYTF.

The genes are TRBV3-1 (or the pseudogene TRBV3-2) and TRBJ1-3; D is undetermined. The CDR3 sequence is 15 residues long. Deletions cut 6 bases from V and 3 bases from J, with 15 bases between. The germline CDR1 and CDR2 sequences are LGHDT and YNNKEL (reference sequence). The CDR3 coding sequence is TGTGCCAGCAGACACGGCGCAGGCCTTGGAAACACCATATATTTT. Amino acids: CASRHGAGLGNTIYF.

This chain connects TRBV6-6 to TRBJ1-1; D gene ambiguous. This CDR3 is built from 14 residues. The germline V gene encodes CDR1 MNHNY and CDR2 SVGAGI (reference sequence). The V end lost 0 bases, the J end lost 3 bases, and 8 bases lay between the germline ends. As DNA, the CDR3 is TGTGCCAGCAGTTACTCGAGGAGGGACACTGAAGCTTTCTTT. Translated, it gives CASSYSRRDTEAFF.

In this sample, this clone turned up a few times. The chain recombines TRBV30 with TRBJ1-5; D call uncertain. The CDR3 is 11 residues long. The germline V gene has CDR1 GTSNPN and CDR2 SVGIG (reference sequence). Trimming stripped 2 bases from V and 4 bases from J, with 3 bases between. The CDR3 loop reads CAWSPNQPQHF. The DNA for the CDR3 is TGTGCCTGGAGTCCTAATCAGCCCCAGCATTTT.